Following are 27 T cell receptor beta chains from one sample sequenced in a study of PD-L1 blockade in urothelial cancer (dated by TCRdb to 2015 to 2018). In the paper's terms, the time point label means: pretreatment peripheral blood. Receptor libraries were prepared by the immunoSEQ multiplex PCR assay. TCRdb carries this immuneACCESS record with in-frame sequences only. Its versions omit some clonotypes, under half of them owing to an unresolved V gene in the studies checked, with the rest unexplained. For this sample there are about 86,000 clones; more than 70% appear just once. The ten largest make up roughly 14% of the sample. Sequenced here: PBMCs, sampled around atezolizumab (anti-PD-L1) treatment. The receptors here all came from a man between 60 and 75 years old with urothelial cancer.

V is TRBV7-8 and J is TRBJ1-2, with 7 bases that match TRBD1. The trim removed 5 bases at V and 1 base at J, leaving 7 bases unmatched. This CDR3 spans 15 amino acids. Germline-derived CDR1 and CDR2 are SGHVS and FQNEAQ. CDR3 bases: TGTGCCAGCAGCCCCCGGGACAGAAATAACTATGGCTACACCTTC. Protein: CASSPRDRNNYGYTF.

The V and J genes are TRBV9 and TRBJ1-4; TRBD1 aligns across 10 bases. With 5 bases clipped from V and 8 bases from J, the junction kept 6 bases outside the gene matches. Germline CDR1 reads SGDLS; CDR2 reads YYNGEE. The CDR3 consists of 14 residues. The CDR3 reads CASSTGTGDEKLFF. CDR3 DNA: TGTGCCAGCAGTACCGGGACAGGGGACGAAAAACTGTTTTTT. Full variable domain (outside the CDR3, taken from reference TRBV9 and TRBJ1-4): DSGVTQTPKHLITATGQRVTLRCSPRSGDLSVYWYQQSLDQGLQFLIQYYNGEERAKGNILERFSAQQFPDLHSELNLSSLELGDSALYFCASSTGTGDEKLFFGSGTQLSVL.

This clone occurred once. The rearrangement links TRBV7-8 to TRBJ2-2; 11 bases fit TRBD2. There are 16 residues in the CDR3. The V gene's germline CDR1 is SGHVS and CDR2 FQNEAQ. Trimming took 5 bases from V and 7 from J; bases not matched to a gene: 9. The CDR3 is CASSNVAGGLGGELFF. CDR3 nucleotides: TGTGCCAGCAGCAACGTAGCGGGAGGGCTCGGCGGGGAGCTGTTTTTT.

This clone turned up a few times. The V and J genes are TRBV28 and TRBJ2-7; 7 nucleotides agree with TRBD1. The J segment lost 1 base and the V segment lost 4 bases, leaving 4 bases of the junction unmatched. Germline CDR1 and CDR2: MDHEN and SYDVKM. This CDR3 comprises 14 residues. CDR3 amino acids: CASSSGTESYEQYF. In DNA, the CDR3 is TGTGCCAGCAGTTCGGGGACAGAATCCTACGAGCAGTACTTC. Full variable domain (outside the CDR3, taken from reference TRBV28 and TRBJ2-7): DVKVTQSSRYLVKRTGEKVFLECVQDMDHENMFWYRQDPGLGLRLIYFSYDVKMKEKGDIPEGYSVSREKKERFSLILESASTNQTSMYLCASSSGTESYEQYFGPGTRLTVT.

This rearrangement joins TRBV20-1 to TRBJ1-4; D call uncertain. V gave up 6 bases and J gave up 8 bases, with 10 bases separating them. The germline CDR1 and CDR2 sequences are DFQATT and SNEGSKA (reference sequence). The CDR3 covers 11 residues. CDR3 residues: CSARAREKLFF. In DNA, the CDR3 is TGCAGTGCCCGAGCGAGGGAAAAACTGTTTTTT.

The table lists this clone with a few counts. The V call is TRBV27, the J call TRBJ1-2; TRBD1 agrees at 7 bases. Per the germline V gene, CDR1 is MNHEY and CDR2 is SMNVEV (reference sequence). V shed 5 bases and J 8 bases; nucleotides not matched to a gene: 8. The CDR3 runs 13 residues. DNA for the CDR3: TGTGCCAGCAGTACGTGGACAGGCGACGGCTACACCTTC. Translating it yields CASSTWTGDGYTF.

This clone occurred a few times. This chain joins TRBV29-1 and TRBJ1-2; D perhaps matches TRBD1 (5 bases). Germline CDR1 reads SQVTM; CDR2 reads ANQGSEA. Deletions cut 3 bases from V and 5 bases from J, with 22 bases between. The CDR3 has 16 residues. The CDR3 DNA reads TGCAGCGTTGAGGCGCCAGGGTGGCCCCACGGTTATGGCTACACCTTC. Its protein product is CSVEAPGWPHGYGYTF.

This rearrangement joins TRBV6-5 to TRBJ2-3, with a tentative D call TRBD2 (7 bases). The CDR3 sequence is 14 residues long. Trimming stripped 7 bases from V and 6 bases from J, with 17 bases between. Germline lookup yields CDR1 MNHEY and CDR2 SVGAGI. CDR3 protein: CASKGGWGMDTQYF. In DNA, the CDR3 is TGTGCCAGCAAGGGGGGGTGGGGTATGGATACGCAGTATTTT.

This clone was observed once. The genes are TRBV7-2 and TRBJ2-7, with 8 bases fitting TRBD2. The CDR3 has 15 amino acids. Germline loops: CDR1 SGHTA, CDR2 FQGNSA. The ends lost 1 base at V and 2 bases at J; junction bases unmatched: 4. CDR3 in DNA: TGTGCCAGCAGCTTAGAGGGAGCGGGAGCCTACGAGCAGTACTTC. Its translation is CASSLEGAGAYEQYF.

CDR3 nucleotide sequence: TGTGCCAGTAGTCGTTCTGGAAACACCATATATTTT. This codes for CASSRSGNTIYF. The V gene is TRBV19, the J gene TRBJ1-3; D not resolved. Germline V gene sequence: CDR1 LNHDA, CDR2 SQIVND (reference sequence). The CDR3 runs 12 residues. Trimming took 5 bases from V and 1 from J, leaving 3 bases between them. The full variable domain, completed using reference TRBV19 and TRBJ1-3, is DGGITQSPKYLFRKEGQNVTLSCEQNLNHDAMYWYRQDPGQGLRLIYYSQIVNDFQKGDIAEGYSVSREKKESFPLTVTSAQKNPTAFYLCASSRSGNTIYFGEGSWLTVV.

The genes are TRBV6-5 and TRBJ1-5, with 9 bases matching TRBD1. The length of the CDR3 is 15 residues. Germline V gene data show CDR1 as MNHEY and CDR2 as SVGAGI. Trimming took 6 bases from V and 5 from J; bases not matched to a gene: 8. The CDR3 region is CASRIGRDRDQPQHF. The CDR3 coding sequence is TGTGCCAGCAGGATCGGCCGGGACAGGGATCAGCCCCAGCATTTT.

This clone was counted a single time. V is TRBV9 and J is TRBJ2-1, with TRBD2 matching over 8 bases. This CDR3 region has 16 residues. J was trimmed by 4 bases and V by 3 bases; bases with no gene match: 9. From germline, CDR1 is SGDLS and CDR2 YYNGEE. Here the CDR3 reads CASSDSRLAGYNEQFF. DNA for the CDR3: TGTGCCAGCAGCGATAGTCGTCTAGCGGGTTACAATGAGCAGTTCTTC.

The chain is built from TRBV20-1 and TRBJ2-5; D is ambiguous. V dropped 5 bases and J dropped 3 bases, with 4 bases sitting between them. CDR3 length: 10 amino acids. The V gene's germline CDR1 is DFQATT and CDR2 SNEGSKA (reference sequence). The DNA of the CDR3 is TGCAGTGCTTTAAAAGAGACCCAGTACTTC. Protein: CSALKETQYF.

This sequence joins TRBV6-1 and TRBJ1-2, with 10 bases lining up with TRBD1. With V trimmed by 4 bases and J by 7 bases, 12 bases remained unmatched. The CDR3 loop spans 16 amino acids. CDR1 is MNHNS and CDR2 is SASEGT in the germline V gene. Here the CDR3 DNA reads TGTGCCAGCAGTGCCCGACAGGGGGCGCGGGTTTCTGGCTACACCTTC. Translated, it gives CASSARQGARVSGYTF.

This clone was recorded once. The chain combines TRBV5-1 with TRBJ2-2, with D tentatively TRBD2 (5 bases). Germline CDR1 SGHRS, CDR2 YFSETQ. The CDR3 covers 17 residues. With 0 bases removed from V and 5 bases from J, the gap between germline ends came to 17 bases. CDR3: CASSLEGWTGNTGELFF. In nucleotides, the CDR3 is TGCGCCAGCAGCTTGGAGGGATGGACGGGGAATACCGGGGAGCTGTTTTTT.

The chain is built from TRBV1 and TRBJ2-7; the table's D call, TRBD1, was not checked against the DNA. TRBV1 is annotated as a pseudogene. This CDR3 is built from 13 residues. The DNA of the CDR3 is TGCACCAGCAGCCCGCCGGGACAGCACCAGCAGTACTTC. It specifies CTSSPPGQHQQYF.

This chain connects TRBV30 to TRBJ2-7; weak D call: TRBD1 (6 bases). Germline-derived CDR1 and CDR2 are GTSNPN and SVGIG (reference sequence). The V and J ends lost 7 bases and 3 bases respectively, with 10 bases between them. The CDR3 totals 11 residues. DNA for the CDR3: TGTGCCTCCTCGGGACACTACGAGCAGTACTTC. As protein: CASSGHYEQYF.

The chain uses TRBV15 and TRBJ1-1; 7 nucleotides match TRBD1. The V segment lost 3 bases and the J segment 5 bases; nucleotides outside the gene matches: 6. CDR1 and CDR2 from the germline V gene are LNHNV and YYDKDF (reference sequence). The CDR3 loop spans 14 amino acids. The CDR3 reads CATSSTGETTEAFF. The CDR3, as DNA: TGTGCCACCAGCAGTACAGGGGAGACAACTGAAGCTTTCTTT.

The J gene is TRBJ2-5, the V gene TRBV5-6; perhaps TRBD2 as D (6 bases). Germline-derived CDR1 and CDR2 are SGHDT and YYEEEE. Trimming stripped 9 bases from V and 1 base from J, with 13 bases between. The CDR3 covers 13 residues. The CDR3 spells CATWGESQETQYF. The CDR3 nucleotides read TGTGCCACCTGGGGGGAGAGCCAAGAGACCCAGTACTTC. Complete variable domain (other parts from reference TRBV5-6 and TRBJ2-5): DAGVTQSPTHLIKTRGQQVTLRCSPKSGHDTVSWYQQALGQGPQFIFQYYEEEERQRGNFPDRFSGHQFPNYSSELNVNALLLGDSALYLCATWGESQETQYFGPGTRLLVL.

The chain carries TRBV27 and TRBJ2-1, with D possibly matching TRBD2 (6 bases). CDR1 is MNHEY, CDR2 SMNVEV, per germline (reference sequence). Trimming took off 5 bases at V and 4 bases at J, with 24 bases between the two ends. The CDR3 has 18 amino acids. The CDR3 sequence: CASSHPSQRVNPYNEQFF. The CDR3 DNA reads TGTGCCAGCAGTCATCCATCCCAGCGGGTGAACCCTTACAATGAGCAGTTCTTC.

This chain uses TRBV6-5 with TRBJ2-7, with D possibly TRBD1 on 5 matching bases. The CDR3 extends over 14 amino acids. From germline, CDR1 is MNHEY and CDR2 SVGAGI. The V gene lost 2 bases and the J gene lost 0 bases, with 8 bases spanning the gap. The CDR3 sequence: CASSYGHSSYEQYF. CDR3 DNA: TGTGCCAGCAGTTACGGACATAGCTCCTACGAGCAGTACTTC.

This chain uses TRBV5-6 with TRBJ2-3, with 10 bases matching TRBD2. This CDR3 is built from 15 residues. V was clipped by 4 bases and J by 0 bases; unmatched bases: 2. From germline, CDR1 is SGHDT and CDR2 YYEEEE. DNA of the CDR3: TGTGCCAGCAGCGAACTAGCGGGGAGCACAGATACGCAGTATTTT. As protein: CASSELAGSTDTQYF.

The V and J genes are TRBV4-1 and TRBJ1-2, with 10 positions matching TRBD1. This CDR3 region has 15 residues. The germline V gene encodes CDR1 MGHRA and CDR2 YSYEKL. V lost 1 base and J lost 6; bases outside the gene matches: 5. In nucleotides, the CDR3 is TGCGCCAGCAGCCAAGTTATGGGACAGGGGAATGGCTACACCTTC. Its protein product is CASSQVMGQGNGYTF.

CDR3: CASSDRSQNEKLFF. In DNA form, the CDR3 reads TGTGCCAGCAGCGACAGGAGTCAAAATGAAAAACTGTTTTTT. V usage is TRBV13 and J usage is TRBJ1-4; possible D gene TRBD1, 6 bases. Trimming pared 5 bases from V and 5 bases from J, leaving 12 bases between. In germline, CDR1 is PRHDT, CDR2 FYEKMQ (reference sequence). This CDR3 has 14 amino acids.

DNA for the CDR3: TGTGCCAGCAGCTCGCGGGACAGCGCCACAGATACGCAGTATTTT. Translated, it gives CASSSRDSATDTQYF. The V call is TRBV11-3, the J call TRBJ2-3, with a tentative D call TRBD1 (7 bases). Trimming took off 4 bases at V and 2 bases at J, with 13 bases between the two ends. Germline V lookup: CDR1 SGHNT, CDR2 YENEEA. The CDR3 loop spans 15 amino acids.

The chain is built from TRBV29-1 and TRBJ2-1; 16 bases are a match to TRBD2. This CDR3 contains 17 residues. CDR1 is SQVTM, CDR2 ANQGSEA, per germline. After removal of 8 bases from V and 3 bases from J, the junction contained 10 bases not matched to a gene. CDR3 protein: CSHGTSGGAIFYNEQFF. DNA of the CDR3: TGCAGCCACGGGACTAGCGGGGGGGCCATCTTCTACAATGAGCAGTTCTTC.

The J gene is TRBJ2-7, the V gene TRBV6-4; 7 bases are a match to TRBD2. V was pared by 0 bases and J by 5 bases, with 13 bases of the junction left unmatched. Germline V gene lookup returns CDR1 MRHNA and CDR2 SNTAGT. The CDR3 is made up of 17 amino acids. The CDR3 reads CASSDSIPAGVVHEQYF. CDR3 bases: TGTGCCAGCAGTGACTCGATTCCGGCGGGAGTGGTCCACGAGCAGTACTTC.